The clone carrying this T cell receptor (beta chain) came up a few times. The data were taken from a study of cytomegalovirus exposure and HLA in healthy donors. PCR employed 60 Vbeta and 13 Jbeta primers. Clones were sequenced by immunoSEQ multiplex PCR, and TCRdb holds only the in-frame ones, with some missing. The sample includes 120,000 or so clones, 55% to 75% of them seen just once. V was shortened by 4 bases and J by 2 bases, with 10 bases between the two germline ends. Germline lookup yields CDR1 SGHNT and CDR2 YYREEE (reference sequence). The CDR3 covers 15 residues. What was sequenced was PBMCs. The chain is built from TRBV5-4 and TRBJ2-6; no firm D call. The receptor was isolated from a man aged 25 to 40 in good health and CMV-seronegative. CDR3 sequence: CASSPRGAGANVLTF. In DNA form, the CDR3 reads TGTGCCAGCAGCCCTCGAGGAGCTGGGGCCAACGTCCTGACTTTC. Drawing the rest from reference TRBV5-4 and TRBJ2-6, the complete variable domain is ETGVTQSPTHLIKTRGQQVTLRCSSQSGHNTVSWYQQALGQGPQFIFQYYREEENGRGNFPPRFSGLQFPNYSSELNVNALELDDSALYLCASSPRGAGANVLTFGAGSRLTVL.